This T cell receptor beta chain was recovered during a study of blood T cell repertoires in COVID-19. Whole-study context: PBMCs, B-cell-depleted T cells, or T cells provided the cDNA or gDNA that made up the material.

Sequenced by immunoSEQ multiplex PCR; TCRdb stores in-frame clones only, minus some. Counted here are a few hundred thousand clones, roughly 85% occurring once; the ten biggest clones make up roughly 4.6%. V dropped 3 bases and J dropped 7 bases, with 13 bases sitting between them. The CDR3 runs 14 residues. CDR1 is SGHRS, CDR2 YFSETQ, per germline. This clone was counted once. Sequencing input: peripheral blood. This sequence joins TRBV5-1 and TRBJ2-2; D is possibly TRBD1 (7 bases). The receptor comes from a man aged 45-60 years with active or convalescent COVID-19. CDR3 sequence: CASSSGGRGGELFF. For the CDR3, the DNA is TGCGCCAGCAGCTCAGGGGGGCGGGGCGGGGAGCTGTTTTTT.